This T cell receptor (beta chain) was profiled in a study of T cell repertoires in cytomegalovirus infection. Study-wide context: HLA-B-restricted CMV epitopes that are well studied were used alongside recently identified HLA-C-restricted ones. Indicated by public TCR beta signatures were CMV infection and matching HLA type.

TCRdb called the reads again in MiXCR, with one record for every CDR3 protein. The data contain about 27,000 distinct CDR3 sequences, under 20% of them seen just once; the ten biggest clones take up roughly 80%. The CDR3 sequence is 19 residues long. The germline V and J ends were trimmed by 2 bases and 0 bases, with 22 bases remaining between them. Germline loops: CDR1 SGHVS, CDR2 FNYEAQ. On this clonotype: Its antigen remains unidentified.

This rearrangement joins TRBV7-6 to TRBJ1-1; TRBD1 might be the D (6 bases). This receptor was obtained from a human donor in good health (CMV status not recorded). Some clones in this sample may be carry-over from other donors' samples. The specimen was CD8+ T cells from cultured PBMCs, collected from culture after CMV antigen stimulation. The DNA of the CDR3 is TGTGCCAGCAGCTTAACTGCGTCCAGGCTTGGACAGTTGAACACTGAAGCTTTCTTT. Protein sequence: CASSLTASRLGQLNTEAFF.